This paragraph covers one T cell receptor beta chain sequence. What it recognizes is unknown. Assay runs were performed at deep level. Generated by immunoSEQ multiplex PCR, the TCRdb table keeps only in-frame clones and is missing some. The repertoire holds over 150,000 clones, with roughly 70% as singletons. This sample was included in a study of shared clonotypes between healthy human individuals. The study, taken as a whole, reports: Generation probabilities of non-shared clonotypes were lower (relative to those shared by all four donors).

The sequence derives from a man in his thirties or forties in good health. The sequencing sample was made of memory CD4+ T cells sorted from blood. Regarding subset: CD45RA-negative fraction.

The chain's CDR3 is CAISALRDHEQFF. DNA for the CDR3: TGTGCCATCAGCGCACTCAGGGACCATGAGCAGTTCTTC. The V gene is TRBV10-3, the J gene TRBJ2-1, with D perhaps TRBD1 or TRBD2 (5 bases each). The length of the CDR3 is 13 residues. Germline CDR1 reads ENHRY; CDR2 reads SYGVKD. V dropped 6 bases and J dropped 8 bases, with 14 bases sitting between them.